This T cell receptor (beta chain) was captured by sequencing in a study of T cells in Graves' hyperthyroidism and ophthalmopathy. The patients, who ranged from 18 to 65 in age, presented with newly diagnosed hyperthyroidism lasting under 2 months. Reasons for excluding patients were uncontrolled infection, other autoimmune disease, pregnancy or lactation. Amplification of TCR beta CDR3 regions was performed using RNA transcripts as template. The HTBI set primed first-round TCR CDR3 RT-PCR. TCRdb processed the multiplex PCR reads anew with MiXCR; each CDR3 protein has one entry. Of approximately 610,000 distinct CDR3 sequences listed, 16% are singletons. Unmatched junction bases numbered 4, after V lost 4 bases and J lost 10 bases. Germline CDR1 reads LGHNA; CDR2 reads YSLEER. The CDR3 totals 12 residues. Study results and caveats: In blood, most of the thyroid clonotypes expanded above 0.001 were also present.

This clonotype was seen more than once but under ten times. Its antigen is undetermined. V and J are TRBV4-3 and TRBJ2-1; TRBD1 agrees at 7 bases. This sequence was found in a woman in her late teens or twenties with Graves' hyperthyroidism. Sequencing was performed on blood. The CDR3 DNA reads TGCGCCAGCAGCCCCGACAGGGAAGAGCAGTTCTTC. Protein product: CASSPDREEQFF.